The entry that follows covers one TCR beta chain sequence. Its antigen is currently unknown. The record originates from a study of OX40 agonist ivuxolimab in advanced cancers. Peripheral blood came from all dose cohorts at three timepoints. V shed 2 bases, J shed 5 bases, and the junction held 11 bases outside the gene matches. Germline V gene data show CDR1 as SGHAT and CDR2 as FQNNGV. This CDR3 comprises 16 residues. Study findings and constraints: The expanded peripheral T cells' antigen specificity was not determined.

The protocol was immunoSEQ multiplex PCR, while the TCRdb copy is restricted to in-frame clones and leaves out a portion. The sample shows about 12,000 clones, around 84% of them seen only once. The sequencing here drew on CD4+ or CD8+ T cells sorted from blood, taken in a trial of the OX40 agonist ivuxolimab. The receptor comes from an adult with an advanced solid tumor such as melanoma, head and neck, liver or kidney cancer. This sequence joins TRBV11-2 and TRBJ2-7, with 8 bases that match TRBD1. The CDR3 DNA is TGTGCCAGCAGCTTACCTAAGCATAGGACAGGGAACGAGCAGTACTTC. Its translation is CASSLPKHRTGNEQYF.